Below, 19 T cell receptor beta chains from the same sample are listed, as sequenced in a study of OX40 agonist ivuxolimab in advanced cancers. Clones were sequenced by immunoSEQ multiplex PCR, and TCRdb holds only the in-frame ones, with some missing. The repertoire holds around 70,000 clones, about 93% seen once, with 7.6% in the top ten. Sequencing was performed on CD4+ or CD8+ T cells sorted from blood, taken in a trial of the OX40 agonist ivuxolimab. The receptors were sampled from an adult with an advanced solid tumor such as melanoma, head and neck, liver or kidney cancer.

The CDR3 spells CASRTGYGNEQFF. CDR3 nucleotides: TGTGCCAGCAGGACAGGGTACGGCAATGAGCAGTTCTTC. The chain employs TRBV27 and TRBJ2-1; TRBD1 agrees at 7 bases. CDR1 is MNHEY and CDR2 is SMNVEV in the germline V gene (reference sequence). Trimming at V came to 6 bases and at J to 6 bases, leaving 5 bases not matched to a gene. The CDR3 covers 13 residues.

This chain links TRBV23-1 with TRBJ1-6, with D perhaps matching TRBD1 (6 bases). TRBV23-1 is labeled an ORF, and its function is uncertain. There are 14 residues in the CDR3. V was trimmed by 3 bases and J by 10 bases, leaving 13 bases between them. The CDR3 loop reads CASSQNREGSPLHF. In nucleotides, the CDR3 is TGCGCCAGCAGTCAGAACAGGGAGGGGTCACCCCTCCACTTT.

V and J are TRBV19 and TRBJ2-7; D is uncertain. Trimming took off 3 bases at V and 1 base at J, with 10 bases between the two ends. This CDR3 spans 14 amino acids. In germline, CDR1 is LNHDA, CDR2 SQIVND (reference sequence). CDR3 region: CASSIRYPSYEQYF. Here the CDR3 DNA reads TGTGCCAGTAGTATTCGCTACCCGTCCTACGAGCAGTACTTC.

The chain links TRBV10-3 to TRBJ1-4; D is undetermined. CDR3 length: 12 residues. Deletions cut 2 bases from V and 4 bases from J, with 2 bases between. Germline V gene sequence: CDR1 ENHRY, CDR2 SYGVKD. The CDR3 DNA is TGTGCCATCAGTGAGGGTAATGAAAAACTGTTTTTT. Translated, it gives CAISEGNEKLFF.

This chain connects TRBV5-1 to TRBJ1-1; no definite D call. Germline V gene sequence: CDR1 SGHRS, CDR2 YFSETQ. V lost 0 bases to trimming and J lost 5 bases, with 5 bases between them. The CDR3 is 12 residues long. The CDR3 spells CASSLGRTEAFF. DNA for the CDR3: TGCGCCAGCAGCTTGGGACGGACTGAAGCTTTCTTT. The variable domain in full, with the rest retrieved from reference TRBV5-1 and TRBJ1-1, is KAGVTQTPRYLIKTRGQQVTLSCSPISGHRSVSWYQQTPGQGLQFLFEYFSETQRNKGNFPGRFSGRQFSNSRSEMNVSTLELGDSALYLCASSLGRTEAFFGQGTRLTVV.

This rearrangement joins TRBV7-9 to TRBJ2-5, with 8 bases lining up with TRBD2. The length of the CDR3 is 17 residues. The ends lost 4 bases at V and 3 bases at J; junction bases unmatched: 13. The germline V gene has CDR1 SEHNR and CDR2 FQNEAQ (reference sequence). This CDR3 reads CASSSPASGGPEETQYF. The CDR3 DNA reads as TGTGCCAGCAGCTCCCCGGCGAGCGGGGGACCCGAAGAGACCCAGTACTTC.

The rearrangement joins TRBV9 to TRBJ2-3, with 11 positions matching TRBD2. This CDR3 region has 18 residues. Germline lookup yields CDR1 SGDLS and CDR2 YYNGEE. With 3 bases clipped from V and 1 base from J, the junction kept 10 bases outside the gene matches. CDR3 nucleotides: TGTGCCAGCAGCGCACCTCTTCCTAGCGGGGGGCGCACAGATACGCAGTATTTT. Translating gives CASSAPLPSGGRTDTQYF.

V gene TRBV25-1 combines with J gene TRBJ2-4, with D unresolved. The CDR3 has 12 amino acids. Germline CDR1 reads MGHDK; CDR2 reads SYGVNS. Trimming pared 2 bases from V and 8 bases from J, leaving 7 bases between. CDR3 region: CASSEGFHIQYF. CDR3 coding DNA: TGTGCCAGCAGTGAAGGGTTTCACATTCAGTACTTC.

This clone was counted a few times. The chain combines TRBV7-2 with TRBJ2-1; D is uncertain. Germline values: CDR1 SGHTA, CDR2 FQGNSA. The V and J ends lost 1 base and 1 base respectively, with 11 bases between them. The CDR3 sequence is 16 residues long. The CDR3 sequence is CASSLGWVQSYNEQFF. The DNA of the CDR3 is TGTGCCAGCAGCTTAGGGTGGGTTCAGTCCTACAATGAGCAGTTCTTC. Full variable domain (remainder filled in from reference TRBV7-2 and TRBJ2-1): GAGVSQSPSNKVTEKGKDVELRCDPISGHTALYWYRQSLGQGLEFLIYFQGNSAPDKSGLPSDRFSAERTGGSVSTLTIQRTQQEDSAVYLCASSLGWVQSYNEQFFGPGTRLTVL.

DNA of the CDR3: TGTGCCAGCAGCTTAGACCCGGGATGGAACACTGAAGCTTTCTTT. Translation: CASSLDPGWNTEAFF. This chain links TRBV7-2 with TRBJ1-1; no reliable D call. Per germline, CDR1 SGHTA and CDR2 FQGNSA. Trimming cost V 1 base and J 1 base, with 10 bases left between them. The CDR3 runs to 15 residues.

The chain employs TRBV7-8 and TRBJ1-4; no clear D gene. V gave up 3 bases and J gave up 8 bases, with 16 bases separating them. Germline V gives CDR1 SGHVS, CDR2 FQNEAQ. The CDR3 contains 15 residues. CDR3 in DNA: TGTGCCAGCAGCTTCGGTTGGGGAGGGAGCGAAAAACTGTTTTTT. This encodes CASSFGWGGSEKLFF.

V and J are TRBV29-1 and TRBJ2-2; TRBD1 might be the D (5 bases). The V gene lost 3 bases and the J gene lost 4 bases, with 12 bases spanning the gap. Germline CDR1 SQVTM, CDR2 ANQGSEA. The CDR3 runs to 14 residues. The CDR3 region is CSVESPRGTGELFF. CDR3 DNA: TGCAGCGTTGAGTCTCCAAGGGGCACCGGGGAGCTGTTTTTT.

The rearrangement links TRBV2 to TRBJ2-3, with D perhaps TRBD1 or TRBD2 (6 bases each). Germline CDR1 reads SNHLY; CDR2 reads FYNNEI. V shed 5 bases and J shed 6 bases, with 24 bases lying between them. The CDR3 contains 17 residues. As DNA, the CDR3 is TGTGCCAGCAGTCCCCTGGGGGACGGGGGCTTTTACGATACGCAGTATTTT. This sequence encodes CASSPLGDGGFYDTQYF. Full variable domain (rest looked up from reference TRBV2 and TRBJ2-3): EPEVTQTPSHQVTQMGQEVILRCVPISNHLYFYWYRQILGQKVEFLVSFYNNEISEKSEIFDDQFSVERPDGSNFTLKIRSTKLEDSAMYFCASSPLGDGGFYDTQYFGPGTRLTVL.

This chain joins TRBV4-1 and TRBJ2-7; no clear D. The germline V gene has CDR1 MGHRA and CDR2 YSYEKL. The CDR3 sequence is 14 residues long. Trimming took 3 bases from V and 1 from J, leaving 10 bases between them. CDR3 nucleotides: TGCGCCAGCAGCCACGGAACGTCGTCCTACGAGCAGTACTTC. Its protein product is CASSHGTSSYEQYF.

The chain recombines TRBV7-3 with TRBJ2-7, with D perhaps matching TRBD1 (6 bases). V was trimmed by 5 bases and J by 2 bases, leaving 16 bases between them. This CDR3 spans 15 amino acids. Germline V CDR1 and CDR2: SGHTA, FQGTGA. CDR3 loop: CASSESSGAPYEQYF. CDR3 sequence (DNA): TGTGCCAGCAGCGAGTCGTCAGGGGCGCCCTACGAGCAGTACTTC.

The chain uses TRBV29-1 and TRBJ1-1; no reliable D call. Germline V gene sequence: CDR1 SQVTM, CDR2 ANQGSEA. The V end lost 7 bases, the J end lost 6 bases, and 15 bases lay between the germline ends. CDR3 length: 12 residues. The CDR3 DNA follows: TGCAGCGCTGCAGAAAGGTTGGCTGAAGCTTTCTTT. Protein: CSAAERLAEAFF.

The CDR3 nucleotides are TGTGCCAGCAGTTTATGGGGGGAGCCGACCGGGGAGCTGTTTTTT. It codes for CASSLWGEPTGELFF. The chain couples TRBV27 to TRBJ2-2, with a weak D call TRBD2 (6 bases). Germline CDR1 and CDR2: MNHEY and SMNVEV (reference sequence). The V end was cut by 1 base, the J end by 5 bases, with 11 bases between. The CDR3 contains 15 residues.

The chain employs TRBV25-1 and TRBJ1-1, with 11 nucleotides matching TRBD1. The CDR3 runs 16 residues. Germline assignment: CDR1 MGHDK and CDR2 SYGVNS. V lost 8 bases, J lost 0 bases, and 8 bases stayed unmatched. The CDR3 spells CASAGTGGPLNTEAFF. The CDR3 bases are TGTGCCAGCGCCGGGACAGGGGGACCGTTGAACACTGAAGCTTTCTTT.

This chain uses TRBV29-1 with TRBJ2-5; TRBD1 agrees at 7 bases. CDR1 is SQVTM, CDR2 ANQGSEA, per germline. The CDR3 has 14 residues. After removal of 3 bases from V and 3 bases from J, the junction contained 7 bases not matched to a gene. The CDR3 nucleotides are TGCAGCGTTGAGGATACAGGGGTTGAAGAGACCCAGTACTTC. It yields the protein CSVEDTGVEETQYF.